This T cell receptor (beta chain) derives from a study of chemoradiotherapy in HPV16-positive cancers (dated by TCRdb to between 2021 and 2024). Context from the whole study: Candidate HPV-specific T-cell clones and common TCR motifs were defined through functional T-cell assays on cells from a couple of HPV16-positive patients. Whether T-cell immunity against the HPV oncoproteins E6 and E7 changes during chemoradiotherapy and whether survival is affected by this immunity were examined in the study. The candidate HPV-specific TCRs and motifs were then tracked in TCR repertoires from around 86 patients with HPV-related cancers.

Trimming costs V 0 bases and J 6 bases, and their ends lie 10 bases apart. CDR1 LGHNA and CDR2 YNFKEQ were looked up in the germline V gene. The CDR3 covers 14 residues, taking in both the cysteine and the phenylalanine. The kept DNA is CDR3 alone, 42 bases in frame from the first base. Note on this clone: Its antigen is not yet known. Per-base quality was not reported, and no clone a single base away is much larger than it.

Results the study describes overall, beyond this receptor: Expansion of candidate HPV-specific clones and E7-related TCR motifs was observed in the tumor microenvironment during treatment, whereas no such expansion was observed for non-HPV-specific T cells. Only two HPV16-positive patients were used to derive the functional definition of HPV-specific T cells, and the survival association was reported for HPV16-positive patients. Among HPV16-positive patients, expansion of HPV-responsive T cells during chemoradiotherapy was associated with better recurrence-free survival.

Repertoires were sampled repeatedly over the course of chemoradiotherapy so that clonal expansion in the tumor microenvironment could be followed. Receptors were amplified or captured by the immunoSEQ multiplex PCR assay. What TCRdb holds here is the immuneACCESS table cut down to in-frame rearrangements. Part of the clones is not present; checked against another copy, under half of the missing clones reflect an unresolved V gene, and the others are unexplained. For this sample there are tens of thousands of clones; around two thirds appear just once. The top ten hold 2.6% of the sample. The chain is made from TRBV4-2 and TRBJ2-3, and perhaps TRBD1 as D gene, on 5 matching bases. This sample was obtained from a patient who underwent chemoradiotherapy. The sequence was obtained from a human donor with HPV-associated anogenital cancer. The CDR3 is CASSQEDSVDTQYF. The DNA reads as follows: TGTGCCAGCAGCCAAGAAGACAGCGTGGATACGCAGTATTTT.